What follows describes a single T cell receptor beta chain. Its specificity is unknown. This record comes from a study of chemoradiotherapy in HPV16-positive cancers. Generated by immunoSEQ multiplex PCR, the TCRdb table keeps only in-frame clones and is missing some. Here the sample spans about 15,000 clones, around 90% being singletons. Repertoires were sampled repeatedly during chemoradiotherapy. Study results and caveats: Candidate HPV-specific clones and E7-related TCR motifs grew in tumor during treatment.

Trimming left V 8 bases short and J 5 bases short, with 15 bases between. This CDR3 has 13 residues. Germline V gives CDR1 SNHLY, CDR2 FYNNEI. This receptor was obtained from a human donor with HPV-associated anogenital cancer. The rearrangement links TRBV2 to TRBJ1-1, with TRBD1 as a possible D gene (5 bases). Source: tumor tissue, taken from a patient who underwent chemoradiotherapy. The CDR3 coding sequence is TGTGCCAGCCAATTGGGGGGTCGGACTGAAGCTTTCTTT. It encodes CASQLGGRTEAFF. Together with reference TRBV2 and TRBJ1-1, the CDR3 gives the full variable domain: EPEVTQTPSHQVTQMGQEVILRCVPISNHLYFYWYRQILGQKVEFLVSFYNNEISEKSEIFDDQFSVERPDGSNFTLKIRSTKLEDSAMYFCASQLGGRTEAFFGQGTRLTVV.